This entry describes one TCR beta chain. The data were obtained in a study of T cells in women clearing cervical HPV infection. For the study at large: Case blood was drawn a median about 150 days after lesion detection.

Some clones are missing from TCRdb's copy, which holds only in-frame ones; the method was immunoSEQ multiplex PCR. This sample's table reports roughly 35,000 clones. Sequencing was carried out using blood buffy coat. This clonotype was sampled from a woman aged 18-70 years with a cervical HPV16 infection that either progressed to CIN3+ or cleared (not recorded which).

Here the CDR3 reads CASSLGQGAYSPLHF. The DNA read from the CDR3 is TGCGCCAGCAGCTTGGGACAGGGGGCTTATTCACCC. The gene calls are TRBV5-1 and TRBJ1-6; TRBD1 agrees at 10 bases. Read sequence stops 3 residues before the CDR3 end, and the germline J gene provides the missing end. The CDR3 has 15 residues. Trimming removed 0 bases from V and 8 bases from J; junction bases left unmatched: 2. Germline CDR1 and CDR2: SGHRS and YFSETQ.